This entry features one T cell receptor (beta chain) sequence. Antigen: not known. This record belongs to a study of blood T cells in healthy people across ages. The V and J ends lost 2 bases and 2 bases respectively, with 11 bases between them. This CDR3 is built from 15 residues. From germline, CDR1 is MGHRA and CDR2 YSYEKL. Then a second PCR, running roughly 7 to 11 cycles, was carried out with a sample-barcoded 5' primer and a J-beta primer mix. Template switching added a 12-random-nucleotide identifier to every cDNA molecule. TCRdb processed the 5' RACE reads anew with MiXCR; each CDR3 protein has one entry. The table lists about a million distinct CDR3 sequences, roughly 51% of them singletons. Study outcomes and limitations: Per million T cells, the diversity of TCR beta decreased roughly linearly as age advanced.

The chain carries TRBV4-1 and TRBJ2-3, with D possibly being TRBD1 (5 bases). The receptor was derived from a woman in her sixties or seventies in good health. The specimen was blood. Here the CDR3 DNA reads TGCGCCAGCAGCCAACTCGGACATCCCACAGATACGCAGTATTTT. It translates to CASSQLGHPTDTQYF.